This T cell receptor beta chain came from a study of technical replicates of blood from a few donors. Sequenced by immunoSEQ multiplex PCR; TCRdb stores in-frame clones only, minus some. The table lists 70,000 to 90,000 clones, 90% to 95% of them singletons. This CDR3 has 15 amino acids. J was trimmed by 7 bases and V by 8 bases; bases with no gene match: 12. From germline, CDR1 is MNHEY and CDR2 SVGAGI. J is TRBJ2-1 and V is TRBV6-5; 9 bases match TRBD2. The receptor comes from a human donor in good health. Sequenced sample: T cells isolated from PBMCs. For the CDR3, the DNA is TGTGCCAGCCGCCTAGGCCTAGCGGGGAGGAATGAGCAGTTCTTC. Translation: CASRLGLAGRNEQFF.